The rows below give T cell receptor beta chains drawn from one sample of a study of blood T cell repertoires in COVID-19. Only in-frame clones appear in the TCRdb table, and some are missing; sequencing was by immunoSEQ multiplex PCR. Of about 170,000 clones in the sample, 87% were seen once. Sequencing was performed on peripheral blood. The receptors here all came from a man aged 18 to 29 with active or convalescent COVID-19. CDR3s include the opening cysteine and the closing phenylalanine or tryptophan. D genes are given only for firm matches. Not every row has a clone size; where given, it reads once, few, many or a size class.

v_gene	abundance	d_gene	j_gene	CDR3aa	CDR3nt
TRBV2	few	NA	TRBJ1-3	CASSVYSGNTIYF	TGTGCCAGCAGTGTGTACTCTGGAAACACCATATATTTT
TRBV3-1/TRBV3-2	NA	TRBD2	TRBJ2-7	CASIRREDGTSGSNPSYEQYF	TGTGCCAGCATCCGTAGAGAGGACGGGACTAGCGGGAGCAACCCCTCCTACGAGCAGTACTTC
TRBV6-5	once	NA	TRBJ1-5	CSSSKGLGNQPQHF	TGTTCCAGCTCTAAGGGGTTAGGCAATCAGCCCCAGCATTTT
TRBV10-3	NA	NA	TRBJ1-2	CAISDSEYGYTF	TGTGCCATCAGTGACTCTGAGTATGGCTACACCTTC
TRBV11-2	NA	TRBD2	TRBJ2-2	CASTPAGGLSGELFF	TGTGCCAGCACCCCAGCGGGGGGCCTAAGCGGGGAGCTGTTTTTT
TRBV3-1/TRBV3-2	NA	TRBD2	TRBJ2-2	CASSLGLAGGPNTGELFF	TGTGCCAGCAGCCTCGGACTAGCGGGAGGGCCGAACACCGGGGAGCTGTTTTTT
TRBV2	once	NA	TRBJ1-2	CASGRTAYGYTF	TGTGCCAGCGGACGGACAGCCTATGGCTACACCTTC
TRBV18	NA	TRBD1	TRBJ1-2	CASSPSGTGGENYGYTF	TGTGCCAGCTCACCCTCCGGGACAGGGGGCGAAAACTATGGCTACACCTTC
TRBV19	NA	TRBD1	TRBJ1-5	CASQAGQGNQPQHF	TGTGCCAGTCAAGCGGGACAGGGCAATCAGCCCCAGCATTTT
TRBV20-1	NA	NA	TRBJ1-1	CSASQGNTEAFF	TGCAGTGCTAGTCAGGGGAACACTGAAGCTTTCTTT
TRBV5-1	NA	TRBD2	TRBJ2-3	CASTRTSGNTDTQYF	TGCGCCAGCACCAGGACTAGCGGGAACACAGATACGCAGTATTTT
TRBV19	NA	TRBD1	TRBJ2-5	CASSIAGLGTAQETQYF	TGTGCCAGTAGTATAGCCGGCTTGGGGACAGCCCAAGAGACCCAGTACTTC
TRBV19	NA	NA	TRBJ1-2	CASSIAEGYTF	TGTGCCAGTAGTATCGCAGAAGGCTACACCTTC
TRBV21-1	NA	NA	TRBJ2-7	CASSKVESGRDSDEQYF	TGTGCCAGCAGCAAAGTGGAAAGCGGGAGGGACTCAGACGAGCAGTACTTC
TRBV7-2	once	NA	TRBJ1-2	CASSSRVGGYTF	TGTGCCAGCAGCTCGCGGGTGGGGGGCTACACCTTC
TRBV19	NA	NA	TRBJ2-7	CASSIEPRGEQYF	TGTGCCAGTAGTATTGAGCCTAGAGGCGAGCAGTACTTC
TRBV7-2	NA	NA	TRBJ1-3	CASRDTPGNTIYF	TGTGCCAGCCGGGACACTCCTGGAAACACCATATATTTT
TRBV3-1/TRBV3-2	NA	TRBD1	TRBJ1-1	CATGIQWGQGRTEAFF	TGTGCCACAGGAATACAATGGGGACAGGGAAGGACTGAAGCTTTCTTT
TRBV6-5	NA	TRBD2	TRBJ2-1	CASSFSGADEQFF	TGTGCCAGTTCCTTTAGCGGGGCCGATGAGCAGTTCTTC
TRBV6-4	NA	NA	TRBJ1-1	CASSDSYQVREAFF	TGTGCCAGCAGTGACTCGTACCAGGTTCGTGAAGCTTTCTTT
TRBV25-1	NA	NA	TRBJ2-5	CASSEFGGKETQYF	TGTGCCAGCAGTGAATTTGGGGGGAAAGAGACCCAGTACTTC
TRBV28	NA	TRBD1	TRBJ1-6	CASSFFRGFDNSPLHF	TGTGCCAGCAGTTTTTTCAGGGGGTTTGATAATTCACCCCTCCACTTT
TRBV3-1/TRBV3-2	NA	NA	TRBJ1-1	CASSPHMNTEAFF	TGTGCCAGCAGCCCGCACATGAACACTGAAGCTTTCTTT
TRBV25-1	few	NA	TRBJ1-1	CASSGYRVSEAFF	TGTGCCAGCAGTGGTTACAGGGTCTCGGAAGCTTTCTTT
TRBV11-3	NA	TRBD2	TRBJ2-7	CASSVRGVGNYEQYF	TGTGCCAGCAGCGTCCGGGGGGTGGGAAACTACGAGCAGTACTTC
TRBV5-6	NA	TRBD1	TRBJ2-6	CASRSTGDGANVLTF	TGTGCCAGCAGATCAACAGGGGACGGGGCCAACGTCCTGACTTTC
TRBV10-3	NA	NA	TRBJ2-1	CAISESSVYNEQFF	TGTGCCATCAGTGAGTCGTCAGTCTACAATGAGCAGTTCTTC
TRBV29-1	NA	NA	TRBJ2-1	CSVGASWLSSYNEQFF	TGCAGCGTTGGTGCTAGCTGGTTGAGCTCCTACAATGAGCAGTTCTTC
TRBV7-9	few	NA	TRBJ2-2	CASAGQGSTGELFF	TGTGCCAGCGCCGGCCAGGGAAGTACCGGGGAGCTGTTTTTT
TRBV24-1	NA	TRBD1	TRBJ2-5	CATSDSGWDRDQETQYF	TGTGCCACCAGTGATTCCGGGTGGGACAGGGACCAAGAGACCCAGTACTTC
TRBV14	NA	NA	TRBJ1-1	CASSQGAGRQTFF	TGTGCCAGCAGCCAAGGGGCAGGAAGGCAGACTTTCTTT
TRBV20-1	NA	NA	TRBJ2-3	CSASLADSTDTQYF	TGCAGTGCTAGTCTGGCAGATAGCACAGATACGCAGTATTTT
TRBV5-4	NA	TRBD1	TRBJ1-1	CASSPGQGNTEAFF	TGTGCCAGCAGCCCTGGACAGGGGAACACTGAAGCTTTCTTT
TRBV18	NA	TRBD2	TRBJ2-1	CASSPPGQRGGNEQFF	TGTGCCAGCTCACCACCGGGCCAGCGGGGGGGCAATGAGCAGTTCTTC
TRBV7-8	NA	TRBD2	TRBJ2-2	CASLTSGRADPGELFF	TGTGCCAGCCTGACTAGCGGGAGGGCTGACCCCGGGGAGCTGTTTTTT
TRBV6-2/TRBV6-3	NA	NA	TRBJ1-1	CASSTGTEAFF	TGTGCCAGCAGCACGGGGACTGAAGCTTTCTTT
TRBV27	NA	TRBD1	TRBJ2-3	CASSLLGQGSTDTQYF	TGTGCCAGCAGTTTATTGGGACAGGGAAGCACAGATACGCAGTATTTT
TRBV19	NA	TRBD1	TRBJ2-7	CASSVAGQGINEQYF	TGTGCCAGTAGTGTAGCAGGACAGGGGATCAACGAGCAGTACTTC
TRBV12-5	NA	TRBD1	TRBJ2-3	CASGLTGGTDTQYF	TGTGCTAGTGGTTTGACAGGGGGCACAGATACGCAGTATTTT
TRBV6-4	NA	NA	TRBJ1-5	CASIILPLAGPDQPQHF	TGTGCCAGCATCATATTACCCCTGGCAGGGCCAGATCAGCCCCAGCATTTT
TRBV5-4	NA	TRBD1	TRBJ1-1	CASSFGQEAFF	TGTGCCAGCAGCTTTGGACAGGAGGCTTTCTTT
TRBV7-2	NA	TRBD1	TRBJ1-1	CASSFDRGKTEAFF	TGTGCCAGCAGCTTTGACAGGGGAAAAACTGAAGCTTTCTTT
TRBV7-9	NA	TRBD1	TRBJ1-2	CASSLVRSGGADYGYTF	TGTGCCAGCAGCTTAGTCCGGTCAGGGGGCGCAGACTATGGCTACACCTTC
TRBV7-9	NA	NA	TRBJ1-4	CASSLSGVTNEKLFF	TGTGCCAGCAGCCTTTCAGGCGTAACTAATGAAAAACTGTTTTTT
TRBV2	NA	NA	TRBJ1-5	CASSEASNGNQPQHF	TGTGCCAGCAGTGAAGCTAGCAATGGCAATCAGCCCCAGCATTTT